What follows are 26 T cell receptor beta chains derived from one specimen sequenced in a study of blood T cells in healthy people across ages. Next came a second PCR, run for about 7 to 12 cycles, which used a sample-barcoded 5' primer along with a J-beta primer mix. TCRdb reprocessed the 5' RACE reads with MiXCR, giving one entry per CDR3 protein. The sample shows 1.5 million to 2 million distinct CDR3 sequences, roughly 27% of them seen only once. Sample: blood. All receptors come from a woman between 25 and 40 years old in good health.

The table lists this clonotype with a few counts. This chain connects TRBV7-9 to TRBJ2-3; D is unresolved. The CDR3 consists of 14 residues. CDR1 SEHNR and CDR2 FQNEAQ come from the germline V gene (reference sequence). V shed 5 bases and J shed 2 bases, with 11 bases lying between them. Here the CDR3 DNA reads TGTGCCAGCAGCACCCTAGACGACACAGATACGCAGTATTTT. Translated, it gives CASSTLDDTDTQYF.

The chain combines TRBV4-2 with TRBJ2-7; a possible D gene is TRBD2 (5 bases). CDR3 size: 15 residues. Trimming pared 0 bases from V and 1 base from J, leaving 10 bases between. The germline CDR1 and CDR2 sequences are LGHNA and YNFKEQ. CDR3 sequence reads: CASSQELAVSYEQYF. CDR3 DNA: TGTGCCAGCAGCCAAGAGCTAGCAGTTTCCTACGAGCAGTACTTC.

This clonotype was observed many times. The chain recombines TRBV12-3 or TRBV12-4 with TRBJ1-6; tentative D call: TRBD1 (5 bases). The CDR3 length is 13 residues. The V end lost 6 bases, the J end lost 10 bases, and 13 bases lay between the germline ends. CDR3 sequence reads: CASSPGAGSPLHF. Here the CDR3 DNA reads TGTGCCAGCAGCCCCGGGGCTGGCTCACCCCTCCACTTT.

Many counts were recorded for this clonotype. V is TRBV29-1 and J is TRBJ2-7; 9 bases fit TRBD1. The CDR3 totals 13 residues. Germline V gives CDR1 SQVTM, CDR2 ANQGSEA. V lost 4 bases and J lost 3; bases outside the gene matches: 4. In DNA, the CDR3 is TGCAGCGTTGTAGGGACAGGGTTCTACGAGCAGTACTTC. It is translated as CSVVGTGFYEQYF.

This clonotype has just a few counts. The rearrangement uses TRBV12-3 or TRBV12-4 and TRBJ2-2; TRBD2 agrees at 10 bases. This CDR3 has 18 amino acids. J lost 4 bases, V lost 3 bases, and 11 bases had no gene match. The chain's CDR3 is CASSFSTAGGRGTGELFF. For the CDR3, the DNA is TGTGCCAGCAGTTTTTCGACAGCGGGAGGGCGCGGCACCGGGGAGCTGTTTTTT.

This clonotype occurred a few times. This chain links TRBV12-3 or TRBV12-4 with TRBJ1-5, with 7 positions matching TRBD1. V was pared by 7 bases and J by 5 bases, with 5 bases of the junction left unmatched. This CDR3 is built from 13 residues. Here the CDR3 DNA reads TGTGCCAGCACCCGACAGGGCTATCAGCCCCAGCATTTT. Amino acid sequence: CASTRQGYQPQHF.

For this clonotype: This may be a read error: a much more frequent sequence differs by one nucleotide. This sequence joins TRBV7-8 and TRBJ2-1; the match to TRBD2 covers 7 bases. The germline V gene has CDR1 SGHVS and CDR2 FQNEAQ. The CDR3 loop spans 17 amino acids. This CDR3 reads CASSLKGGSGSCNEQFF. CDR3 coding DNA: TGTGCCAGCAGCTTGAAGGGCGGGAGCGGCTCCTGCAATGAGCAGTTCTTC.

In its sample, this clonotype was seen a few times. The chain employs TRBV7-2 and TRBJ2-5; perhaps TRBD2 as D (5 bases). The V gene lost 3 bases and the J gene lost 2 bases, with 10 bases spanning the gap. From germline, CDR1 is SGHTA and CDR2 FQGNSA. The CDR3 extends over 14 amino acids. CDR3 amino acids: CASSLKSGQETQYF. CDR3 nucleotides: TGTGCCAGCAGCTTGAAAAGCGGTCAAGAGACCCAGTACTTC.

Worth noting for this clonotype: A much larger clone differs from this one at a single base, so this may be a read error. The rearrangement joins TRBV24-1 to TRBJ2-1; 7 bases are a match to TRBD1. The J call may be in error: the DNA end matches TRBJ2-7 better. The CDR3 runs 13 residues. The germline CDR1 and CDR2 sequences are KGHDR and SFDVKD. In DNA form, the CDR3 reads TGTGCCACCAGTGACTACAGGGGTAATGAGCAGTACTTC. Translating gives CATSDYRGNEQYF.

This clonotype showed up many times. The chain is built from TRBV25-1 and TRBJ2-1, with TRBD2 identical over 9 bases. The CDR3 loop spans 15 amino acids. Germline CDR1 reads MGHDK; CDR2 reads SYGVNS. The trim removed 6 bases at V and 7 bases at J, leaving 10 bases unmatched. The CDR3 here is CASRETGTSSNEQFF. DNA for the CDR3: TGTGCCAGCAGAGAAACCGGGACTAGCTCTAATGAGCAGTTCTTC. Variable domain in full (rest from reference TRBV25-1 and TRBJ2-1): EADIYQTPRYLVIGTGKKITLECSQTMGHDKMYWYQQDPGMELHLIHYSYGVNSTEKGDLSSESTVSRIRTEHFPLTLESARPSHTSQYLCASRETGTSSNEQFFGPGTRLTVL.

This clonotype was found a few times. V gene TRBV20-1 combines with J gene TRBJ2-2; 13 nucleotides align to TRBD2. There are 14 residues in the CDR3. Trimming cost V 6 bases and J 8 bases; bases outside gene matches: 6. Germline V gene data show CDR1 as DFQATT and CDR2 as SNEGSKA (reference sequence). The DNA of the CDR3 is TGCAGTGCGAGGGGACTAGCGGGATCAGGGGAGCTGTTTTTT. Amino acid sequence: CSARGLAGSGELFF.

This rearrangement joins TRBV3-1 to TRBJ2-1, with 10 bases that match TRBD2. Germline trimming cut 1 base from V and 11 bases from J; bases unmatched to any gene: 5. The CDR3 is 14 residues long. Germline CDR1 reads LGHDT; CDR2 reads YNNKEL (reference sequence). The CDR3 protein is CASSQGLAGDKQFF. CDR3 coding DNA: TGTGCCAGCAGCCAAGGCCTAGCGGGGGATAAGCAGTTCTTC.

This clonotype was seen a handful of times. This chain joins TRBV4-1 and TRBJ2-5, with 10 bases identical to TRBD2. The ends lost 1 base at V and 11 bases at J; junction bases unmatched: 16. CDR3 size: 17 residues. CDR1 is MGHRA, CDR2 YSYEKL, per germline. In DNA form, the CDR3 reads TGCGCCAGCAGCCAAGCGGGGAGGAAGCGGGGGGGCGTTGAGCAGTACTTC. Protein sequence: CASSQAGRKRGGVEQYF.

The rearrangement uses TRBV4-1 and TRBJ2-1; 8 bases map to TRBD1. Germline lookup yields CDR1 MGHRA and CDR2 YSYEKL. Losses at the gene ends were 2 bases for V and 6 bases for J; bases not matched to a gene: 9. The CDR3 loop spans 16 amino acids. The CDR3 region is CASSQTGQGGFNEQFF. The CDR3 region has the DNA TGCGCCAGCAGCCAAACTGGACAGGGAGGCTTCAATGAGCAGTTCTTC.

The CDR3 is CASSQERGSLGYRYF. The CDR3 region has the DNA TGTGCCAGCAGCCAAGAGAGAGGGAGTCTGGGCTATCGGTACTTC. V and J are TRBV3-1 and TRBJ2-7; D might be TRBD2 (5 bases). This CDR3 is built from 15 residues. CDR1 and CDR2 (germline): LGHDT, YNNKEL (reference sequence). V lost 0 bases and J lost 12, with 21 bases in between.

This clonotype has ten or more counts. The V call is TRBV10-3, the J call TRBJ2-3, with 7 bases that match TRBD1. From germline, CDR1 is ENHRY and CDR2 SYGVKD. With V trimmed by 4 bases and J by 2 bases, 9 bases remained unmatched. The CDR3 length is 16 residues. CDR3 protein: CAISALTGDDTDTQYF. CDR3 DNA: TGTGCCATCAGTGCCCTAACAGGGGATGACACAGATACGCAGTATTTT.

This clonotype was counted many times. A much more abundant neighbour one base away suggests this may be a read error. The rearrangement uses TRBV12-3 or TRBV12-4 and TRBJ2-5; D is unclear. The CDR3 is 13 amino acids. The V end lost 6 bases, the J end lost 1 base, and 9 bases lay between the germline ends. In DNA, the CDR3 is TGTGCCAGCAGGGCTCGGTTCCAAGAGACCCAGTACTTC. This gives the protein CASRARFQETQYF.

This clonotype came up a few times. CDR3 sequence: CASSQEIPAANTEAFF. In DNA, the CDR3 is TGTGCCAGCAGCCAAGAGATACCCGCAGCGAACACTGAAGCTTTCTTT. The chain has TRBV4-2 and TRBJ1-1; D gene uncertain. The CDR3 has 16 amino acids. Germline V gene sequence: CDR1 LGHNA, CDR2 YNFKEQ. V was cut by 0 bases and J by 1 base, with 12 bases left in between.

The V call is TRBV27, the J call TRBJ2-1; no clear D. The ends were cut back, 0 bases at V and 5 bases at J, with 8 bases in the middle. Germline V lookup: CDR1 MNHEY, CDR2 SMNVEV (reference sequence). The CDR3 loop spans 14 amino acids. The CDR3 is CASSLSVSDNEQFF. Written as DNA, the CDR3 is TGTGCCAGCAGTTTATCGGTTTCCGACAATGAGCAGTTCTTC.

This clonotype was seen repeatedly, ten times or more. The chain carries TRBV5-1 and TRBJ2-1; TRBD1 agrees at 8 bases. Germline V lookup: CDR1 SGHRS, CDR2 YFSETQ. The CDR3 is 16 residues long. After removal of 4 bases from V and 8 bases from J, the junction contained 14 bases not matched to a gene. The CDR3 coding sequence is TGCGCCAGCAGCCCACCGACAGGGGTAGAGGGCGATGAGCAGTTCTTC. It is translated as CASSPPTGVEGDEQFF.

This clonotype was counted at least ten times. The CDR3 reads CSVPRGAGGNNEQFF. CDR3 bases: TGCAGCGTTCCCCGGGGGGCGGGGGGAAACAATGAGCAGTTCTTC. The rearrangement links TRBV29-1 to TRBJ2-1; 8 nucleotides agree with TRBD2. CDR1 SQVTM and CDR2 ANQGSEA come from the germline V gene. V shed 5 bases and J 5 bases; nucleotides not matched to a gene: 11. The CDR3 is 15 amino acids.

V and J are TRBV12-3 or TRBV12-4 and TRBJ1-1; no reliable D call. The V gene lost 5 bases and the J gene lost 5 bases, with 3 bases spanning the gap. The CDR3 sequence is 10 residues long. The CDR3 nucleotides are TGTGCCAGCAGTATGACTGAAGCTTTCTTT. This translates into CASSMTEAFF.

The chain uses TRBV7-9 and TRBJ1-2; 10 bases line up with TRBD1. CDR1 SEHNR and CDR2 FQNEAQ come from the germline V gene (reference sequence). V shed 3 bases, J shed 8 bases, and the junction held 9 bases outside the gene matches. CDR3 length: 15 residues. The CDR3 protein is CASSLGPGQGIGYTF. CDR3 bases: TGTGCCAGCAGCTTGGGGCCGGGACAGGGGATCGGCTACACCTTC.

This clonotype has more than one count but fewer than ten. The chain combines TRBV20-1 with TRBJ2-1; 9 bases agree with TRBD2. Per the germline V gene, CDR1 is DFQATT and CDR2 is SNEGSKA (reference sequence). The CDR3 has 15 residues. V lost 3 bases to trimming and J lost 7 bases; unmatched junction nucleotides: 10. The CDR3 is CSARGGPGLANEQFF. As DNA, the CDR3 is TGCAGTGCTAGGGGGGGACCGGGACTAGCTAATGAGCAGTTCTTC.

This clonotype was observed a handful of times. A single base separates this from a much larger clone, so it may be a read error. This rearrangement joins TRBV20-1 to TRBJ2-7; 8 bases line up with TRBD2. This CDR3 has 14 residues. V shed 5 bases, J shed 0 bases, and the junction held 6 bases outside the gene matches. Germline loops: CDR1 DFQATT, CDR2 SNEGSKA (reference sequence). The CDR3 loop is CSASGGGNSYEQYF. The DNA for the CDR3 is TGCAGTGCTTCTGGCGGGGGGAACTCCTACGAGCAGTACTTC.

This clonotype was detected many times. The gene calls are TRBV29-1 and TRBJ2-1; the D is unclear. This CDR3 is built from 11 residues. Trimming took 5 bases from V and 4 from J, leaving 6 bases between them. The V gene's germline CDR1 is SQVTM and CDR2 ANQGSEA. CDR3 sequence: CSVQSYNEQFF. CDR3 coding DNA: TGCAGCGTTCAGAGTTACAATGAGCAGTTCTTC.